In its sample, the clone carrying this T cell receptor beta chain was seen a few times. Its target is unknown. In the library, individual cDNA molecules carried attached unique molecular identifiers. TCRdb used MiXCR to reprocess the 5' RACE reads, holding one entry per CDR3 protein. The sample includes 25,000 to 35,000 distinct CDR3 sequences, approximately 5% of them seen just once. The sample belongs to a study of early T cells in non-severe SARS-CoV-2 infection. At the level of the study: RNA in bulk from unsorted whole blood was sequenced, and chains were unpaired. Findings and limits, study-wide: VDJdb matching skewed toward anti-spike CD8 responses, missing private and CD4 specificities.

V shed 7 bases, J shed 3 bases, and the junction held 12 bases outside the gene matches. CDR1 MDHEN and CDR2 SYDVKM come from the germline V gene. CDR3 length equals 17 residues. This TCR was recovered from an adult who was a healthcare worker with PCR-confirmed SARS-CoV-2 infection or an uninfected control (not recorded which). Sample: whole blood. The V call is TRBV28, the J call TRBJ1-2; 12 positions match TRBD1. CDR3 amino acids: CASKRPGQGARDYGYTF. As DNA, the CDR3 is TGTGCCAGCAAGAGACCGGGACAGGGGGCGAGGGACTATGGCTACACCTTC.